The 31 T cell receptor beta chains below all came from one sample that was sequenced in a study of human T cells and chemical hapten exposure. Sample time point: patch test 1, 2 weeks after DPC sensitization. Treatment reported: therapeutic diphenylcyclopropenone sensitization with weekly scalp DPC. TCRdb fed the RACE reads into MiXCR, producing one record per CDR3 protein. The repertoire holds more than 70,000 distinct CDR3 sequences, with around 11% as singletons. The input for sequencing was whole blood, taken in connection with sensitization to the hapten diphenylcyclopropenone (DPC). These receptors were obtained from a woman aged 55-75 years with alopecia areata. Some clones in this sample may be carry-over from other donors' samples.

In this sample, this clonotype turned up many times. The chain is built from TRBV29-1 and TRBJ1-1; 8 nucleotides match TRBD1. The CDR3 has 13 amino acids. Germline CDR1 SQVTM, CDR2 ANQGSEA. V was pared by 7 bases and J by 0 bases, with 4 bases of the junction left unmatched. The CDR3 sequence is CSAQGAMNTEAFF. CDR3 sequence (DNA): TGCAGCGCCCAGGGGGCAATGAACACTGAAGCTTTCTTT.

This clonotype occurred a few times. This chain uses TRBV6-5 with TRBJ2-7, with TRBD1 matching 10 bases. Germline CDR1 reads MNHEY; CDR2 reads SVGAGI. The CDR3 runs 14 residues. The junction had 6 bases not matched to a gene; V was cut back by 5 bases and J by 5 bases. The CDR3 spells CASSHWTGGDEQYF. DNA for the CDR3: TGTGCCAGCAGTCATTGGACAGGGGGGGACGAGCAGTACTTC.

The sample holds a few counts of this clonotype. The genes are TRBV7-2 and TRBJ2-1; no reliable D call. The length of the CDR3 is 13 residues. V lost 2 bases to trimming and J lost 4 bases, with 6 bases between them. Germline CDR1 SGHTA, CDR2 FQGNSA. The CDR3 bases are TGTGCCAGCAGCTTAATTATTTACAATGAGCAGTTCTTC. Protein: CASSLIIYNEQFF. Complete variable domain (other parts from reference TRBV7-2 and TRBJ2-1): GAGVSQSPSNKVTEKGKDVELRCDPISGHTALYWYRQSLGQGLEFLIYFQGNSAPDKSGLPSDRFSAERTGGSVSTLTIQRTQQEDSAVYLCASSLIIYNEQFFGPGTRLTVL.

There are a few counts of this clonotype. V is TRBV20-1 and J is TRBJ1-5, with D uncertain. Germline loops: CDR1 DFQATT, CDR2 SNEGSKA (reference sequence). V gave up 3 bases and J gave up 4 bases, with 7 bases separating them. The CDR3 extends over 12 amino acids. The CDR3 nucleotides are TGCAGTGCTAGTCGAGTAAATCAGCCCCAGCATTTT. It yields the protein CSASRVNQPQHF.

In this sample, this clonotype turned up many times. The chain has TRBV18 and TRBJ2-3, with TRBD1 as a possible D gene (6 bases). V dropped 4 bases and J dropped 0 bases, with 11 bases sitting between them. CDR1 is KGHSH, CDR2 LQKENI, per germline. This CDR3 has 15 residues. In nucleotides, the CDR3 is TGTGCCAGCTCACGTACAGGGATGAGCACAGATACGCAGTATTTT. Amino acid sequence: CASSRTGMSTDTQYF.

The sample holds many counts of this clonotype. This sequence joins TRBV20-1 and TRBJ2-2; TRBD1 matches at 7 bases. Germline CDR1 is DFQATT and CDR2 is SNEGSKA (reference sequence). This CDR3 spans 18 amino acids. V trimming: 6 bases; J trimming: 2 bases; junction bases outside the gene matches: 18. DNA for the CDR3: TGCAGTGCCCCTATCCGGGACAGCGACCCAAGAAACACCGGGGAGCTGTTTTTT. Encoded protein: CSAPIRDSDPRNTGELFF.

This clonotype was observed at least ten times. V gene TRBV4-1 combines with J gene TRBJ1-1, with D uncertain. The germline V gene encodes CDR1 MGHRA and CDR2 YSYEKL. Deletions cut 4 bases from V and 0 bases from J, with 9 bases between. CDR3 length: 14 residues. CDR3: CASSLESVNTEAFF. CDR3 in DNA: TGCGCCAGCAGCCTAGAATCAGTGAACACTGAAGCTTTCTTT.

This clonotype has ten or more counts. The gene calls are TRBV12-3 or TRBV12-4 and TRBJ1-2; unclear D gene. V was cut by 5 bases and J by 3 bases, with 13 bases left in between. This CDR3 region has 14 residues. As DNA, the CDR3 is TGTGCCAGCAGTCCCAGTCAGATATACTATGGCTACACCTTC. Translating it yields CASSPSQIYYGYTF.

A few counts support this clonotype. This chain connects TRBV20-1 to TRBJ2-7, with 7 bases fitting TRBD1. The CDR3 contains 13 residues. Per the germline V gene, CDR1 is DFQATT and CDR2 is SNEGSKA (reference sequence). With 6 bases clipped from V and 2 bases from J, the junction kept 7 bases outside the gene matches. The CDR3 DNA sequence: TGCAGTGCCCTCAAGGGGACAGCCTACGAGCAGTACTTC. This sequence encodes CSALKGTAYEQYF.

This clonotype has at least ten counts. V and J are TRBV29-1 and TRBJ1-2, with 12 bases identical to TRBD1. J was trimmed by 8 bases and V by 6 bases; bases with no gene match: 10. Germline V CDR1 and CDR2: SQVTM, ANQGSEA. This CDR3 spans 14 amino acids. CDR3 DNA sequence: TGCAGCGTGGCGAGGGACAGGGGGCCAGGAGGCTACACCTTC. Its protein is CSVARDRGPGGYTF.

J is TRBJ2-7 and V is TRBV11-3; D not resolved. The V end lost 6 bases, the J end lost 3 bases, and 12 bases lay between the germline ends. Germline V CDR1 and CDR2: SGHNT, YENEEA. The CDR3 consists of 13 residues. CDR3 DNA sequence: TGTGCCAGCAGTCGACCCCCCAGCTACGAGCAGTACTTC. It codes for CASSRPPSYEQYF. Filled out from reference TRBV11-3 and TRBJ2-7, the complete variable domain reads EAGVVQSPRYKIIEKKQPVAFWCNPISGHNTLYWYLQNLGQGPELLIRYENEEAVDDSQLPKDRFSAERLKGVDSTLKIQPAELGDSAVYLCASSRPPSYEQYFGPGTRLTVT.

The V and J genes are TRBV25-1 and TRBJ2-3, with no clear D. V was trimmed by 3 bases and J by 5 bases, leaving 6 bases between them. Per germline, CDR1 MGHDK and CDR2 SYGVNS. This CDR3 is 12 amino acids long. The CDR3 coding sequence is TGTGCCAGCAGTGAGAGGCGAGATACGCAGTATTTT. It yields the protein CASSERRDTQYF.

The rearrangement uses TRBV27 and TRBJ2-3, with 12 bases fitting TRBD1. Germline assignment: CDR1 MNHEY and CDR2 SMNVEV (reference sequence). V lost 6 bases, J lost 6 bases, and 10 bases stayed unmatched. The CDR3 sequence is 16 residues long. CDR3 coding DNA: TGTGCCAGCAGCTTCACCGGGACAGGGGGCTTCGATACGCAGTATTTT. This encodes CASSFTGTGGFDTQYF.

The V and J genes are TRBV30 and TRBJ2-1; TRBD1 or TRBD2 may be the D gene (5 bases each). V was clipped by 5 bases and J by 4 bases, with 18 bases between them. This CDR3 spans 15 amino acids. Germline V gene sequence: CDR1 GTSNPN, CDR2 SVGIG (reference sequence). DNA of the CDR3: TGTGCCTGGCACCGAGGGACCAGCCAATACAATGAGCAGTTCTTC. Its translation: CAWHRGTSQYNEQFF.

The chain combines TRBV7-9 with TRBJ2-5; 7 bases align to TRBD1. The CDR3 has 14 residues. CDR1 is SEHNR and CDR2 is FQNEAQ in the germline V gene (reference sequence). J lost 5 bases, V lost 5 bases, and 8 bases had no gene match. In DNA, the CDR3 is TGTGCCAGCAGCCGAGACAGGGCTATCGAGACCCAGTACTTC. This gives the protein CASSRDRAIETQYF.

This clonotype occurred many times. The genes are TRBV2 and TRBJ2-7; possibly TRBD1 for D (5 bases). From germline, CDR1 is SNHLY and CDR2 FYNNEI. CDR3 size: 12 residues. V lost 2 bases to trimming and J lost 3 bases, with 5 bases between them. Here the CDR3 DNA reads TGTGCCAGCAGTGAACAGGGCTACGAGCAGTACTTC. Its protein product is CASSEQGYEQYF.

This clonotype was detected a few times. This chain links TRBV11-2 with TRBJ2-1; the D gene is possibly TRBD2 (5 bases). This CDR3 spans 15 amino acids. Germline V gene lookup returns CDR1 SGHAT and CDR2 FQNNGV. V was pared by 5 bases and J by 1 base, with 12 bases between. In DNA, the CDR3 is TGTGCCAGCAGCCTTCTCGGGGTTTCCTACAATGAGCAGTTCTTC. Its protein product is CASSLLGVSYNEQFF.

The sample holds many counts of this clonotype. The chain couples TRBV14 to TRBJ1-1; D remains unclear. Trimming took off 5 bases at V and 0 bases at J, with 4 bases between the two ends. This CDR3 is 12 amino acids long. CDR1 is SGHDN, CDR2 FVKESK, per germline. The CDR3, as DNA: TGTGCCAGCAGCGTCATGAACACTGAAGCTTTCTTT. Residues: CASSVMNTEAFF.

This clonotype has a count of ten or more. This CDR3 reads CASSFSGGAGANVLTF. CDR3 nucleotides: TGTGCCAGCAGCTTTAGCGGGGGAGCTGGGGCCAACGTCCTGACTTTC. This chain joins TRBV7-9 and TRBJ2-6; 9 bases are shared with TRBD2. Germline-derived CDR1 and CDR2 are SEHNR and FQNEAQ (reference sequence). This CDR3 has 16 amino acids. With V trimmed by 3 bases and J by 2 bases, 2 bases remained unmatched. The whole variable domain, filled in from reference TRBV7-9 and TRBJ2-6, reads DTGVSQNPRHKITKRGQNVTFRCDPISEHNRLYWYRQTLGQGPEFLTYFQNEAQLEKSRLLSDRFSAERPKGSFSTLEIQRTEQGDSAMYLCASSFSGGAGANVLTFGAGSRLTVL.

This clonotype has only a few counts. The chain recombines TRBV15 with TRBJ1-5, with D unclear. The V gene lost 1 base and the J gene lost 4 bases, with 20 bases spanning the gap. The CDR3 is 18 amino acids. CDR1 and CDR2 (germline): LNHNV, YYDKDF (reference sequence). The CDR3 spells CATSRGRWQRITNQPQHF. The CDR3 coding sequence is TGTGCCACCAGCAGAGGCCGGTGGCAGCGCATTACGAATCAGCCCCAGCATTTT.

This clonotype was seen repeatedly, ten times or more. The chain uses TRBV6-1 and TRBJ1-2; D call uncertain. Germline CDR1 reads MNHNS; CDR2 reads SASEGT. V was shortened by 2 bases and J by 5 bases, with 15 bases between the two germline ends. CDR3 length equals 15 residues. The CDR3 protein is CASSEWQLSAYGYTF. DNA for the CDR3: TGTGCCAGCAGTGAATGGCAGTTGTCGGCTTATGGCTACACCTTC.

The table lists this clonotype with many counts. This chain connects TRBV12-3 or TRBV12-4 to TRBJ2-5; D is perhaps TRBD2 (5 bases). This CDR3 has 13 amino acids. V was trimmed by 2 bases and J by 5 bases, leaving 9 bases between them. The CDR3 bases are TGTGCCAGCAGTTTATATAGCGAGGAGACCCAGTACTTC. This translates into CASSLYSEETQYF.

This clonotype was picked up many times. The gene calls are TRBV29-1 and TRBJ1-2, with TRBD1 identical over 7 bases. Trimming at V came to 4 bases and at J to 2 bases, leaving 1 base not matched to a gene. The CDR3 loop spans 12 amino acids. In germline, CDR1 is SQVTM, CDR2 ANQGSEA. The CDR3 loop is CSVGTGNYGYTF. The CDR3 DNA follows: TGCAGCGTTGGGACAGGAAACTATGGCTACACCTTC.

The chain carries TRBV5-5 and TRBJ1-2, with 10 nucleotides matching TRBD1. From germline, CDR1 is SGHKS and CDR2 YYEKEE (reference sequence). CDR3 size: 14 residues. J was trimmed by 8 bases and V by 0 bases; bases with no gene match: 4. The CDR3: CASSLGQGAIGYTF. As DNA, the CDR3 is TGTGCCAGCAGCTTGGGACAGGGGGCAATAGGCTACACCTTC.

This clonotype has only a few counts. The V call is TRBV7-9, the J call TRBJ2-5, with D perhaps matching TRBD2 (6 bases). Germline V gives CDR1 SEHNR, CDR2 FQNEAQ (reference sequence). The length of the CDR3 is 15 residues. V was clipped by 1 base and J by 4 bases, with 13 bases between them. The CDR3 region has the DNA TGTGCCAGCAGCTTAGTTTCCGGGAGACGAGAGACCCAGTACTTC. Amino acid sequence: CASSLVSGRRETQYF.

V usage is TRBV6-4 and J usage is TRBJ2-2; D is unresolved. The length of the CDR3 is 13 residues. CDR1 and CDR2 from the germline V gene are MRHNA and SNTAGT. V gave up 8 bases and J gave up 4 bases, with 11 bases separating them. CDR3 sequence (DNA): TGTGCCAGCGCTTCCCAAATCACCGGGGAGCTGTTTTTT. This translates into CASASQITGELFF.

This clonotype showed up many times. V usage is TRBV3-1 and J usage is TRBJ2-3; D possibly corresponds to TRBD2 (5 bases). The ends were cut back, 4 bases at V and 3 bases at J, with 11 bases in the middle. This CDR3 is 14 amino acids long. Per the germline V gene, CDR1 is LGHDT and CDR2 is YNNKEL (reference sequence). The CDR3 region has the DNA TGTGCCAGCAGCCCCAGAGCGGAGACAGATACGCAGTATTTT. Translation: CASSPRAETDTQYF.

This clonotype appeared many times. The chain links TRBV7-8 to TRBJ1-2; possible D gene TRBD1, 5 bases. This CDR3 is built from 15 residues. V was cut by 5 bases and J by 4 bases, with 17 bases left in between. The germline CDR1 and CDR2 sequences are SGHVS and FQNEAQ. CDR3 sequence reads: CASSPVRRGGYGYTF. The CDR3 nucleotides read TGTGCCAGCAGCCCAGTCCGTAGGGGTGGCTATGGCTACACCTTC.

This clonotype was recorded at least ten times. The V gene is TRBV20-1, the J gene TRBJ2-5; the D gene is possibly TRBD1 (6 bases). Deletions cut 3 bases from V and 1 base from J, with 12 bases between. Germline V gene data show CDR1 as DFQATT and CDR2 as SNEGSKA (reference sequence). The CDR3 covers 14 residues. CDR3: CSARRGGRQETQYF. The CDR3 DNA reads as TGCAGTGCTAGGCGTGGGGGCCGCCAAGAGACCCAGTACTTC.

This clonotype was observed at least ten times. The V call is TRBV20-1, the J call TRBJ2-7, with 7 bases identical to TRBD2. This CDR3 has 13 amino acids. Germline V CDR1 and CDR2: DFQATT, SNEGSKA (reference sequence). After removal of 8 bases from V and 4 bases from J, the junction contained 11 bases not matched to a gene. DNA for the CDR3: TGCAGTCCATCCGAGGGAGGGAGGTACGAGCAGTACTTC. Its translation: CSPSEGGRYEQYF.

Of note for this clonotype: A much larger clone sits a single nucleotide away, making a read error possible. This chain connects TRBV7-6 to TRBJ1-1; no clear D. In germline, CDR1 is SGHVS, CDR2 FNYEAQ. The CDR3 loop spans 13 amino acids. The DNA for the CDR3 is TGTGCCAGCAGCATATTACTCAACACTGAAGCTTACTTT. This codes for CASSILLNTEAYF.